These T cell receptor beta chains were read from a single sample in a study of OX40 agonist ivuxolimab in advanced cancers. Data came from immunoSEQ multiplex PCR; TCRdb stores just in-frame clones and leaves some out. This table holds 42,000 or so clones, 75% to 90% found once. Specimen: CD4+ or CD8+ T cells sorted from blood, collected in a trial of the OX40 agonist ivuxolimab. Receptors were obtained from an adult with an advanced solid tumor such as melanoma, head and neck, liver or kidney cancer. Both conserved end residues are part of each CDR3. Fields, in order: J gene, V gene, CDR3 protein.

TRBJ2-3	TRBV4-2	CASSQEPTTDTQYF
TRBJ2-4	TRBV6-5	CASSGTGGKNIQYF
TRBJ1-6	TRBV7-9	CASSSGRSNSPLHF
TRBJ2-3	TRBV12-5	CASGPNRGGTDTQYF
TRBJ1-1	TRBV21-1	CASSKGKGGNTEAFF
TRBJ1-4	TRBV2	CASSALRTTNEKLFF
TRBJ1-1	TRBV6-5	CASSYQGPPNTEAFF
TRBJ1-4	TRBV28	CASSLGGREKLFF
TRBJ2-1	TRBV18	CASSQVAGGSGEQFF
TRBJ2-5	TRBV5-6	CASSKNRDQETQYF
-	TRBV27	CASSFTGFHEQYF
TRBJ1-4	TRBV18	CASSPSTGLNEKLFF
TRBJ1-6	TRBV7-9	CASSLDGGNPPLHF
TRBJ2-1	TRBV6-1	CASMMDMLSYNEQFF
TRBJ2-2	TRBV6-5	CASSGGRVDTGELFF
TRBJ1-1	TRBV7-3	CASRRDRDTEAFF
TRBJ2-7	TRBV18	CASAPSGSIAYEQYF
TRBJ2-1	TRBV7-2	CASSVGLAGGQGEQFF
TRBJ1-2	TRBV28	CASWTLGGHYGYTF
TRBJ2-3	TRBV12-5	CVMGPGTDTQYF
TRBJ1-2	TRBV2	CASRGSRGRQYGYTF
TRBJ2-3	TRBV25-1	CASSDRVKRGIDTQYF
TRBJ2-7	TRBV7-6	CASSLEGFAAYEQYF
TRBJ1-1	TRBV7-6	CASSWDSWNTEAFF
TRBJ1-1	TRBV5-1	CASSWAPQDTEAFF
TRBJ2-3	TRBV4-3	CASSQVLAGESTDTQYF
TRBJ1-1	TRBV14	CASSQATELEAFF
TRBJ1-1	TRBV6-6	CASSPTGTEAFF
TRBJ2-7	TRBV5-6	CASGFGEQYF
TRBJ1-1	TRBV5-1	CASSLTLTNTEAFF
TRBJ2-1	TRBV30	CAWNPEVGLGRYEQFF
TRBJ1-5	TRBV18	CASSPWGNQPQHF
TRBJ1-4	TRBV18	CASSPTGVDEKLFF
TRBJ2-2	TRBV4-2	CASSQGLAESTTGELFF
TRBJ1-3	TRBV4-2	CASSQDRPARGLVPSGNTIYF
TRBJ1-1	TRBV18	CASQGVISEAFF
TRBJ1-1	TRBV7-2	CASSLGRTMNTEAFF
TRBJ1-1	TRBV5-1	CASSQNGNTEAFF
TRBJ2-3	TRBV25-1	CASSENRGDGNTQYF
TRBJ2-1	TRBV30	CAWRRYNEQFF
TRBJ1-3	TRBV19	CASSIDAGYNIYF
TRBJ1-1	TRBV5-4	CASSLRQGRLNTEAFF
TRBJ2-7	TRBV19	CASSISLGSAEQYF
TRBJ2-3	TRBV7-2	CASSLDFTDTQYF
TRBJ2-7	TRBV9	CASSTGLGLAAYEQYF